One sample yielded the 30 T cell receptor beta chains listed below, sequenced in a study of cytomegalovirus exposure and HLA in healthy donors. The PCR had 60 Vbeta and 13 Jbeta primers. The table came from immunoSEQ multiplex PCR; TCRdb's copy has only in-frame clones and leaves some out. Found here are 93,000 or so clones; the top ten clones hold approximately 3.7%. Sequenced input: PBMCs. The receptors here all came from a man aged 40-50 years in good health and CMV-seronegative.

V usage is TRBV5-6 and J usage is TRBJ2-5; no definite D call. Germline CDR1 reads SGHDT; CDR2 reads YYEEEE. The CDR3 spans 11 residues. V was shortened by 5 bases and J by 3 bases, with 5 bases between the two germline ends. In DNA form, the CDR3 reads TGTGCCAGCAGTTATGAAGAGACCCAGTACTTC. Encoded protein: CASSYEETQYF.

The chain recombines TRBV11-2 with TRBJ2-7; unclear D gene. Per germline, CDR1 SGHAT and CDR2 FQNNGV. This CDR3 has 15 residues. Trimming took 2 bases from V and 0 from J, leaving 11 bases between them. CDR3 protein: CASSLFAQVSYEQYF. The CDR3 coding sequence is TGTGCCAGCAGCTTATTTGCTCAGGTCTCCTACGAGCAGTACTTC.

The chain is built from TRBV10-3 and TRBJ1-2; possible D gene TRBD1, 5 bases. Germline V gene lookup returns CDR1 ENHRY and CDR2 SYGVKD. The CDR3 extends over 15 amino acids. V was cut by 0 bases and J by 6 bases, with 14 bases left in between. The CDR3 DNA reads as TGTGCCATCAGTGAGTCACAGGTGTATGGGGATGGCTACACCTTC. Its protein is CAISESQVYGDGYTF.

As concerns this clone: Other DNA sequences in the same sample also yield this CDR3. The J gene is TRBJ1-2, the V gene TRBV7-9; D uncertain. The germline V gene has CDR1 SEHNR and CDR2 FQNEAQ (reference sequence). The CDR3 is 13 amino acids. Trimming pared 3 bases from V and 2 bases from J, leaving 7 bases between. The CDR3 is CASSFAENYGYTF. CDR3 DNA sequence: TGTGCCAGCAGCTTTGCAGAAAACTATGGCTACACCTTC.

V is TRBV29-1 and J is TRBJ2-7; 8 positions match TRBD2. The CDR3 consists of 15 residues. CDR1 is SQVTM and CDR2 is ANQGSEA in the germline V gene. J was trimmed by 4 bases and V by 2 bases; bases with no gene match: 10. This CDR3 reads CSVEIREGAMYEQYF. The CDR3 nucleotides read TGCAGCGTTGAAATTCGGGAGGGAGCCATGTACGAGCAGTACTTC.

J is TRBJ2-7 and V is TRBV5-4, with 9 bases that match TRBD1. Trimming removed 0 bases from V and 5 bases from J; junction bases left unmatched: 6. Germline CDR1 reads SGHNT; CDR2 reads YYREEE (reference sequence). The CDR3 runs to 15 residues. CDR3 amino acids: CASSLAGTGRHEQYF. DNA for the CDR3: TGTGCCAGCAGCTTGGCGGGGACAGGGCGGCACGAGCAGTACTTC.

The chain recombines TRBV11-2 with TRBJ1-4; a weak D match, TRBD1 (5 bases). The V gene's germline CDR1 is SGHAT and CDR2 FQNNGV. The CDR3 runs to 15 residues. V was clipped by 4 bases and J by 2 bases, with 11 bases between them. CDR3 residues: CASSSTGGTNEKLFF. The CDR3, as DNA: TGTGCCAGCAGCTCCACCGGGGGGACTAATGAAAAACTGTTTTTT.

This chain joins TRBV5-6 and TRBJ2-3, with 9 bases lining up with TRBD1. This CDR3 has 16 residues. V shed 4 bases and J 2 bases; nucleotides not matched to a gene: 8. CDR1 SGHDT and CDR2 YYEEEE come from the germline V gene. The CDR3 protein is CASSTIRDRVTDTQYF. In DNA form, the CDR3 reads TGTGCCAGCAGCACGATCCGGGACAGGGTCACAGATACGCAGTATTTT.

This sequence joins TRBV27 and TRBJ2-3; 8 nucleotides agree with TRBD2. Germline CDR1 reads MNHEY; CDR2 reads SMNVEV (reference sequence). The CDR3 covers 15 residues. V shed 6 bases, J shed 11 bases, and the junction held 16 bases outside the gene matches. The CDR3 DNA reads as TGTGCCAGCAGATTGACTAGCGCCTCGATATTGAAGCAGTATTTT. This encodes CASRLTSASILKQYF.

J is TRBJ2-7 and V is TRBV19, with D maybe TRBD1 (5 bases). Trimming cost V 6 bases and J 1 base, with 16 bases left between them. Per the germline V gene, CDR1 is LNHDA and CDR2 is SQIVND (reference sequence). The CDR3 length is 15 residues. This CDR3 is CASRPTGEASYEQYF. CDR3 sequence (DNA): TGTGCCAGTAGGCCTACAGGAGAAGCTTCCTACGAGCAGTACTTC.

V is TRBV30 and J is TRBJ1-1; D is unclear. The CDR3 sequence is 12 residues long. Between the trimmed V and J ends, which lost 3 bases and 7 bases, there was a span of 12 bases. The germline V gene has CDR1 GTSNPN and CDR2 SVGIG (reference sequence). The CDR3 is CAWRMLESEAFF. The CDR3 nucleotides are TGTGCCTGGAGGATGCTAGAGAGTGAAGCTTTCTTT.

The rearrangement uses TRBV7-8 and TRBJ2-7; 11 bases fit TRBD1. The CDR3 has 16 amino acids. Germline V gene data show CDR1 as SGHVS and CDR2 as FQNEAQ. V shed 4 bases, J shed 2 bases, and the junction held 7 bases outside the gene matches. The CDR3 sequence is CASSSDRGRRAYEQYF. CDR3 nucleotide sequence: TGTGCCAGCAGCTCGGACAGGGGGCGCCGCGCCTACGAGCAGTACTTC. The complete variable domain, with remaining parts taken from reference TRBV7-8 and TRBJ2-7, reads GAGVSQSPRYKVAKRGQDVALRCDPISGHVSLFWYQQALGQGPEFLTYFQNEAQLDKSGLPSDRFFAERPEGSVSTLKIQRTQQEDSAVYLCASSSDRGRRAYEQYFGPGTRLTVT.

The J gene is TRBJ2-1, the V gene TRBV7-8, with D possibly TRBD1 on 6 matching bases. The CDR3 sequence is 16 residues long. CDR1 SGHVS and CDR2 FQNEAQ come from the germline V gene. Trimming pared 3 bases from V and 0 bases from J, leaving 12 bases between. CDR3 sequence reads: CASSFSGGLSYNEQFF. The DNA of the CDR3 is TGTGCCAGCAGCTTCTCTGGGGGCCTCTCCTACAATGAGCAGTTCTTC.

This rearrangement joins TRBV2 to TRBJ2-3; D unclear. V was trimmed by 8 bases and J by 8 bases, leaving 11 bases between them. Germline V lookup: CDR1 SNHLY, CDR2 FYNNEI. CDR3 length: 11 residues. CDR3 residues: CASQIEVTQYF. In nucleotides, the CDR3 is TGTGCCAGCCAAATAGAGGTTACGCAGTATTTT. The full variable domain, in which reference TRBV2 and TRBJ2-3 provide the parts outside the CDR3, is EPEVTQTPSHQVTQMGQEVILRCVPISNHLYFYWYRQILGQKVEFLVSFYNNEISEKSEIFDDQFSVERPDGSNFTLKIRSTKLEDSAMYFCASQIEVTQYFGPGTRLTVL.

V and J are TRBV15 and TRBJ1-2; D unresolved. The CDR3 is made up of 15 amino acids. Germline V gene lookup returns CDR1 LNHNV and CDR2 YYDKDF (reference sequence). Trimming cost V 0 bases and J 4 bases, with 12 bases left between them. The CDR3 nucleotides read TGTGCCACCAGCAGAGATGGTTTAGCCAGCTATGGCTACACCTTC. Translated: CATSRDGLASYGYTF.

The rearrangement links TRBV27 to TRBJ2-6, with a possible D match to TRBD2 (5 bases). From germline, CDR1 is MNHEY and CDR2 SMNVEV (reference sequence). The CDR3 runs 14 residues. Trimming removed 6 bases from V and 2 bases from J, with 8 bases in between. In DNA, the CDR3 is TGTGCCAGCAGATGGGGAGCTGGGGCCAACGTCCTGACTTTC. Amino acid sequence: CASRWGAGANVLTF.

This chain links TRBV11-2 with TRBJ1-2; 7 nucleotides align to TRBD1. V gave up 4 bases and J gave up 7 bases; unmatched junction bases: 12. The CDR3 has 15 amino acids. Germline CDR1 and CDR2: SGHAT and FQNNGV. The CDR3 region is CASSSSQGGLSGYTF. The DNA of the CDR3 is TGTGCCAGCAGCTCCAGTCAGGGGGGATTGTCTGGCTACACCTTC.

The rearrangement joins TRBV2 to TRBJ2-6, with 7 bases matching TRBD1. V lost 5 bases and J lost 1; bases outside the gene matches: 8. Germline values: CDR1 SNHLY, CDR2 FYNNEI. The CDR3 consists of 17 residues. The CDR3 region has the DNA TGTGCCAGCAGTATAGGGGGCGCTTGGTCTGGGGCCAACGTCCTGACTTTC. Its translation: CASSIGGAWSGANVLTF. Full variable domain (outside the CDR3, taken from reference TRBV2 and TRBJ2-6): EPEVTQTPSHQVTQMGQEVILRCVPISNHLYFYWYRQILGQKVEFLVSFYNNEISEKSEIFDDQFSVERPDGSNFTLKIRSTKLEDSAMYFCASSIGGAWSGANVLTFGAGSRLTVL.

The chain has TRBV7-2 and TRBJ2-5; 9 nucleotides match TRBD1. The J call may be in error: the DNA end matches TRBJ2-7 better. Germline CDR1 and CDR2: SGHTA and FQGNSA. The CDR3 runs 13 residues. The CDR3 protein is CASSFRTGDEQYF. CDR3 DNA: TGTGCCAGCAGCTTTAGGACAGGGGACGAGCAGTACTTC.

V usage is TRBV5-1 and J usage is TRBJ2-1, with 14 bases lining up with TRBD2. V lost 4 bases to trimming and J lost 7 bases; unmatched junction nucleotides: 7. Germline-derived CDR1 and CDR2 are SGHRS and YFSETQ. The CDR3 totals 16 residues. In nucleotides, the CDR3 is TGCGCCAGCAGCGTAACGACTAGCGGGGGGGGGAATGAGCAGTTCTTC. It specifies CASSVTTSGGGNEQFF. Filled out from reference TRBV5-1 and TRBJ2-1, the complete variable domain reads KAGVTQTPRYLIKTRGQQVTLSCSPISGHRSVSWYQQTPGQGLQFLFEYFSETQRNKGNFPGRFSGRQFSNSRSEMNVSTLELGDSALYLCASSVTTSGGGNEQFFGPGTRLTVL.

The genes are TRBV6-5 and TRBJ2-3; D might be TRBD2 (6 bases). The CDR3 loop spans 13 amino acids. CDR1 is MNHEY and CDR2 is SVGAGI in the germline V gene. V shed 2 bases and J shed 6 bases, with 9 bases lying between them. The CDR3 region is CASSYRAGDTQYF. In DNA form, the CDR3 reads TGTGCCAGCAGTTACCGTGCGGGGGATACGCAGTATTTT.

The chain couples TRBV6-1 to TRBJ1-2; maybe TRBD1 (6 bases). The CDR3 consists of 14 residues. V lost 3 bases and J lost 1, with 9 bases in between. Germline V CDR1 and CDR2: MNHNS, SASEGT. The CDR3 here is CASSEDSRNYGYTF. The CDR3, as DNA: TGTGCCAGCAGTGAGGACAGTCGTAACTATGGCTACACCTTC.

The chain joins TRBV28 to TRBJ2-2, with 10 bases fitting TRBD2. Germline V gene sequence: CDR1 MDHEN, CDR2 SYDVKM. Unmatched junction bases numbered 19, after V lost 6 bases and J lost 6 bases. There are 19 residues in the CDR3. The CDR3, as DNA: TGTGCCAGCAGCCATCCGGGGCTAGCGGGAGTTGGAGGGTCCGGGGAGCTGTTTTTT. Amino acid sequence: CASSHPGLAGVGGSGELFF.

In DNA, the CDR3 is TGTGCCAGCAGAACCGGGACAGGGGGCGCGAGAAACACTGAAGCTTTCTTT. As protein: CASRTGTGGARNTEAFF. V usage is TRBV28 and J usage is TRBJ1-1; TRBD1 aligns across 12 bases. The CDR3 has 17 amino acids. V shed 6 bases, J shed 2 bases, and the junction held 10 bases outside the gene matches. Germline CDR1 reads MDHEN; CDR2 reads SYDVKM.

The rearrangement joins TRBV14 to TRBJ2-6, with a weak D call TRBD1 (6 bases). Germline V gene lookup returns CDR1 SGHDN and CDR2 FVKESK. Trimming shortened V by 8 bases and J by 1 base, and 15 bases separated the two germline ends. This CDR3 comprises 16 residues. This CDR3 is CASEARGLSGANVLTF. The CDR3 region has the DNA TGTGCCAGCGAAGCCAGGGGTCTTTCTGGGGCCAACGTCCTGACTTTC.

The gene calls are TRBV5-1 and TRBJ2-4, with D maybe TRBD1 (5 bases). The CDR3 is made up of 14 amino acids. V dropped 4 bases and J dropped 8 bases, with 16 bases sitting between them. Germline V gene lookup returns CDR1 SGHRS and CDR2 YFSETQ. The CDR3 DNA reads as TGCGCCAGCAGCACCAGCCAGGGTGTAGACATTCAGTACTTC. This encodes CASSTSQGVDIQYF.

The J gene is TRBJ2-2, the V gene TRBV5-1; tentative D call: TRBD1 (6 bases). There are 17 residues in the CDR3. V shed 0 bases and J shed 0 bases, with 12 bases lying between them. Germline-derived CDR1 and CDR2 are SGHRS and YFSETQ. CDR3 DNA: TGCGCCAGCAGCTTGGTTGACAGGTTCGCGAACACCGGGGAGCTGTTTTTT. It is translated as CASSLVDRFANTGELFF. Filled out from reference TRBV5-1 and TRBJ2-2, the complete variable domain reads KAGVTQTPRYLIKTRGQQVTLSCSPISGHRSVSWYQQTPGQGLQFLFEYFSETQRNKGNFPGRFSGRQFSNSRSEMNVSTLELGDSALYLCASSLVDRFANTGELFFGEGSRLTVL.

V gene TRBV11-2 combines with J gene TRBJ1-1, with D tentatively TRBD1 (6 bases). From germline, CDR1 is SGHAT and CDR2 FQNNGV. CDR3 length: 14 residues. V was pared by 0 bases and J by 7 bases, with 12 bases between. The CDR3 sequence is CASSLDRTVYEAFF. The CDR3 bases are TGTGCCAGCAGCTTAGACCGGACAGTGTATGAAGCTTTCTTT.

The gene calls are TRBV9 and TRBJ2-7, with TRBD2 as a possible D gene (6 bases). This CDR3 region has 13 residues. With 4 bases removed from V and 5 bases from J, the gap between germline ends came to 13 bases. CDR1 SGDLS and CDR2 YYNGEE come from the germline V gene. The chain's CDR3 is CASSPWGEHEQYF. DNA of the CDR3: TGTGCCAGCAGCCCCTGGGGGGAACACGAGCAGTACTTC.

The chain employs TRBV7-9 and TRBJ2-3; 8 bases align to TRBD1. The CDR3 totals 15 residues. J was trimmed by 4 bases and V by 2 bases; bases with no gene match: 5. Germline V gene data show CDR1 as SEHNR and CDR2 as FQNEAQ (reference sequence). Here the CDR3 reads CASSLYPTGADTQYF. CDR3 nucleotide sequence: TGTGCCAGCAGCTTATACCCGACAGGGGCAGATACGCAGTATTTT.